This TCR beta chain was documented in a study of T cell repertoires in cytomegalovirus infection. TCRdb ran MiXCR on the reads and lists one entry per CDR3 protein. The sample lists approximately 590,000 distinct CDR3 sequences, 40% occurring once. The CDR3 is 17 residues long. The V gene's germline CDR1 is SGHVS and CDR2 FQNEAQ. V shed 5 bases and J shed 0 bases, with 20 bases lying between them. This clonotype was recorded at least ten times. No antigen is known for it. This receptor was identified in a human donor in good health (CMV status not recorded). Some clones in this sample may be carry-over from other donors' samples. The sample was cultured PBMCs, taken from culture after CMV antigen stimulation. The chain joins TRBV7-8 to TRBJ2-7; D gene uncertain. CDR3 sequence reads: CASSNVLGPSNSYEQYF. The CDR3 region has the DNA TGTGCCAGCAGCAACGTCCTAGGCCCCTCCAACTCCTACGAGCAGTACTTC.